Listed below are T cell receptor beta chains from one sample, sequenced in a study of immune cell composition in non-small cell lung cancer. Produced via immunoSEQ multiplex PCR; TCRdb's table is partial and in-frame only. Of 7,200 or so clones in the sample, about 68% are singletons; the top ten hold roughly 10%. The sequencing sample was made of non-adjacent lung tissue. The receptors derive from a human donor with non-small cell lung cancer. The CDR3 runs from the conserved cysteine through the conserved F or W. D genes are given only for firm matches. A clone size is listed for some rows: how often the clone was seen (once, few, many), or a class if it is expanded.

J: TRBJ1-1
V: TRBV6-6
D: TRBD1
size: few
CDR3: CASSYSWTGGEAFF
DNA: TGTGCCAGCAGTTACTCGTGGACAGGGGGCGAAGCTTTCTTT

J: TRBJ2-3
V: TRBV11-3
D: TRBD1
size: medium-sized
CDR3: CASRAGTGGKTDTQYF
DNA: TGTGCCAGCAGGGCCGGGACAGGGGGCAAAACAGATACGCAGTATTTT

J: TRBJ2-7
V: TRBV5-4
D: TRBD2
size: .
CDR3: CASSLDASGYEQYF
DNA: TGTGCCAGCAGCTTGGATGCTAGCGGATACGAGCAGTACTTC

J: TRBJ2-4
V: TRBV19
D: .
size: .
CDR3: CASSILSGPGNIQYF
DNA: TGTGCCAGTAGTATATTGTCAGGGCCTGGAAACATTCAGTACTTC

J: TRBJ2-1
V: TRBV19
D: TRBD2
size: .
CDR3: CASSSYEVSGGAQFF
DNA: TGTGCCAGTAGCAGCTATGAGGTTAGCGGGGGAGCGCAGTTCTTC

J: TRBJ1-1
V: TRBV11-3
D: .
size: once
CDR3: CASTLMGAADTEAFF
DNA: TGTGCCAGCACCCTTATGGGGGCGGCAGACACTGAAGCTTTCTTT

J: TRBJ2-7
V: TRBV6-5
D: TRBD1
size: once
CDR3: CASRDRGLKQYF
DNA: TGTGCCAGCCGTGACAGGGGCCTCAAGCAGTACTTC

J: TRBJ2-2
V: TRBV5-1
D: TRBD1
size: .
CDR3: CASSLGQGARRTGELFF
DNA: TGCGCCAGCAGCTTGGGACAGGGGGCGCGTCGCACCGGGGAGCTGTTTTTT

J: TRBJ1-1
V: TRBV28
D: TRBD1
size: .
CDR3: CASRDRGHMNTEAFF
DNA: TGTGCCAGCCGTGACAGGGGGCACATGAACACTGAAGCTTTCTTT

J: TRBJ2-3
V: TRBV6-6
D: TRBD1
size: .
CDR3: CASTGQGTDTQYF
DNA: TGTGCCAGCACCGGACAGGGCACAGATACGCAGTATTTT

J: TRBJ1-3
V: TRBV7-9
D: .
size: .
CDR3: CASSFFGTGNTIYF
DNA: TGTGCCAGCAGCTTTTTCGGGACAGGAAACACCATATATTTT

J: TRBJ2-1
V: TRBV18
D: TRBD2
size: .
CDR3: CASSLRTGTSANEQFF
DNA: TGTGCCAGCTCACTACGCACCGGGACTAGCGCCAATGAGCAGTTCTTC

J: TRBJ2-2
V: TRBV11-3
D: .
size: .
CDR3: CASSQTDTSYGGELFF
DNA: TGTGCCAGCAGCCAGACGGACACTTCCTACGGCGGGGAGCTGTTTTTT

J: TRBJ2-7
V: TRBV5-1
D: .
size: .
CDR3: CASSLAGRGYEQYF
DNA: TGCGCCAGCAGCTTGGCCGGCAGGGGATACGAGCAGTACTTC

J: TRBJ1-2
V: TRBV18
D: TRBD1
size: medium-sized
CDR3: CASSPRQGQAGLHYGYTF
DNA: TGTGCCAGCTCACCTAGACAGGGACAGGCAGGGCTACACTATGGCTACACCTTC

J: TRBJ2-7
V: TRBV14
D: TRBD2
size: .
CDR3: CASSQGAGAHEQYF
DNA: TGTGCCAGCAGCCAAGGGGCGGGAGCCCACGAGCAGTACTTC

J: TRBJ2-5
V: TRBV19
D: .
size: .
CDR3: CASSMSPQETQYF
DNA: TGTGCCAGTAGTATGTCCCCACAAGAGACCCAGTACTTC

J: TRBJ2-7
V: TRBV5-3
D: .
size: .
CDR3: CARSLSLDNDYEQYF
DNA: TGTGCCAGAAGCTTGTCCTTGGACAACGACTACGAGCAGTACTTC

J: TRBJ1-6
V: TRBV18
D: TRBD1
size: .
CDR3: CASSADRGNSPLHF
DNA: TGTGCCAGCTCAGCGGACAGGGGAAATTCACCCCTCCACTTT

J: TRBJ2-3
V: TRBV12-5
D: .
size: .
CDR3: CASGLDATDTQYF
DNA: TGTGCTAGTGGTTTGGACGCGACAGATACGCAGTATTTT

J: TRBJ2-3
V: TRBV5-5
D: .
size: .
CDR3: CASSLDPSPDTQYF
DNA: TGTGCCAGCAGCTTGGATCCGAGCCCAGATACGCAGTATTTT

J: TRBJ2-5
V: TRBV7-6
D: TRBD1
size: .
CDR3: CASSLAGQGQETQYF
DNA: TGTGCCAGCAGCTTAGCGGGACAGGGCCAAGAGACCCAGTACTTC

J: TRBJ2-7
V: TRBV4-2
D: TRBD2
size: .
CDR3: CASSQDGGGRAVEQYF
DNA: TGTGCCAGCAGCCAAGATGGCGGCGGGAGGGCCGTAGAGCAGTACTTC

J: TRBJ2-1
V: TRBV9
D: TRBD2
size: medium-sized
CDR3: CASSVAGLAGGSYNEQFF
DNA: TGTGCCAGCAGCGTAGCCGGACTAGCGGGGGGCTCCTACAATGAGCAGTTCTTC

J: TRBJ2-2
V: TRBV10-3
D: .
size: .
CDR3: CAISPGDTGELFF
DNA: TGTGCCATCAGTCCGGGGGACACCGGGGAGCTGTTTTTT

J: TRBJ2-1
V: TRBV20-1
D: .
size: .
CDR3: CSSNIYNEQFF
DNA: TGCAGTTCCAACATCTACAATGAGCAGTTCTTC

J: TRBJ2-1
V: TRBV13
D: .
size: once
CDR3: CASSLMLGVEQFF
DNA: TGTGCCAGCAGCTTAATGCTAGGGGTTGAGCAGTTCTTC

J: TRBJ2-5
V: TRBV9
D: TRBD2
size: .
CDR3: CASSVATGGETQYF
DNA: TGTGCCAGCAGCGTGGCGACGGGGGGAGAGACCCAGTACTTC

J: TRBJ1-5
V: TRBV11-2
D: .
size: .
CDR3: CASSAQGRQPQHF
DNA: TGTGCCAGCAGCGCACAGGGAAGGCAGCCCCAGCATTTT

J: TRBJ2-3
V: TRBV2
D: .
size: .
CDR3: CASTDRWERGTQYF
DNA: TGTGCCAGCACCGACAGGTGGGAGCGTGGTACGCAGTATTTT

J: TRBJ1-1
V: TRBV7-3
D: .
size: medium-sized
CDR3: CASSLGGWTEAFF
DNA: TGTGCCAGCAGCTTAGGAGGTTGGACTGAAGCTTTCTTT

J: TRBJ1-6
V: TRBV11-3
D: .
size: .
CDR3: CASAAYNSPLHF
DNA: TGTGCCAGCGCGGCCTATAATTCACCCCTCCACTTT

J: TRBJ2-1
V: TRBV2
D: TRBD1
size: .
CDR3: CASGTELYNEQFF
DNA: TGTGCCAGCGGGACAGAACTTTACAATGAGCAGTTCTTC

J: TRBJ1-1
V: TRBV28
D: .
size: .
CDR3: CASSFPRFRMNTEAFF
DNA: TGTGCCAGCAGTTTCCCCAGGTTTAGGATGAACACTGAAGCTTTCTTT

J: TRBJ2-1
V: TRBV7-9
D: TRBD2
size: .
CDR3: CASSLAGLAGGKEQFF
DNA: TGTGCCAGCAGCTTAGCGGGACTAGCGGGGGGCAAAGAGCAGTTCTTC

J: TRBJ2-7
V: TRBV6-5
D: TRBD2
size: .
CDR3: CASSVRAGGRNEQYF
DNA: TGTGCCAGCAGTGTCCGGGCGGGGGGACGGAACGAGCAGTACTTC

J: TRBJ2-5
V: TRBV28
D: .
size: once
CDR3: CASSQSSGGLRETQYF
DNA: TGTGCCAGCAGCCAATCCTCAGGGGGGCTGAGGGAGACCCAGTACTTC

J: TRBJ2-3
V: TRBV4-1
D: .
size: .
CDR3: CASSQEGPGTTTDTQYF
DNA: TGCGCCAGCAGCCAAGAAGGGCCCGGGACAACCACAGATACGCAGTATTTT

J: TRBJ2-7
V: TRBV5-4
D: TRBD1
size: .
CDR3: CASSLGQPHSYEQYF
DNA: TGTGCCAGCAGCCTGGGACAGCCGCACTCCTACGAGCAGTACTTC

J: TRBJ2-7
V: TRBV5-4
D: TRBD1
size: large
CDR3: CASSTSGTGYEQYF
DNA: TGTGCCAGCAGCACCTCCGGGACAGGCTACGAGCAGTACTTC

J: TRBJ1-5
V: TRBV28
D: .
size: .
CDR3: CASSLWDSAPNQPQHF
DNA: TGTGCCAGCAGTTTATGGGACAGCGCCCCTAATCAGCCCCAGCATTTT

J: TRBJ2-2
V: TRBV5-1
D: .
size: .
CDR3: CASSFGGLLQGRTGELFF
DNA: TGCGCCAGCAGCTTTGGGGGACTATTGCAGGGGAGGACCGGGGAGCTGTTTTTT

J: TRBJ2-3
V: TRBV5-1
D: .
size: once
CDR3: CASSFRAIQRTDTQYF
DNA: TGCGCCAGCAGCTTCCGAGCGATCCAACGCACAGATACGCAGTATTTT

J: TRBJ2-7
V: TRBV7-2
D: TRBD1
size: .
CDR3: CASSKQGIPYEQYF
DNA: TGTGCCAGCAGCAAACAGGGGATTCCCTACGAGCAGTACTTC

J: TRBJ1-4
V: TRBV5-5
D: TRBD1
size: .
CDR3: CASSGTATNEKLFF
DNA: TGTGCCAGCAGCGGGACAGCAACTAATGAAAAACTGTTTTTT

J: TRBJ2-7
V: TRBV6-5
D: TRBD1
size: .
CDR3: CASSDREGHEQYF
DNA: TGTGCCAGCAGTGACAGGGAAGGGCACGAGCAGTACTTC

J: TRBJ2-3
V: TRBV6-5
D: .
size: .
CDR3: CASSSKTDTQYF
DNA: TGTGCCAGCAGTTCTAAGACAGATACGCAGTATTTT

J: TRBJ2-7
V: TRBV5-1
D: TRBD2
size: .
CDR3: CASSLKTSLSYEQYF
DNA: TGCGCCAGCAGCTTGAAGACTAGCCTTTCCTACGAGCAGTACTTC

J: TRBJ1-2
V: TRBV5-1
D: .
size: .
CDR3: CASSLRTDPNYGYTF
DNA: TGCGCCAGCAGCCTAAGGACAGATCCAAACTATGGCTACACCTTC